Below are 21 T cell receptor beta chains sequenced from a single sample in a study of blood T cell repertoires in COVID-19 (TCRdb year 2020). The library was made by the immunoSEQ multiplex PCR assay. In its TCRdb copy, this immuneACCESS table keeps in-frame sequences only and misses some clones. Where compared with another copy, unresolved V genes explain less than half of these, and the others have no known cause. For this sample there are about 200,000 clones; around 84% appear just once. Almost 5% of the sample is held by the ten biggest clonotypes. The sequenced sample consisted of peripheral blood. Receptors originate from a woman older than 75 with acute or convalescent COVID-19.

The V and J genes are TRBV6-5 and TRBJ1-2; 9 positions agree with TRBD1. CDR1 is MNHEY and CDR2 is SVGAGI in the germline V gene. The CDR3 totals 16 residues. Trimming cost V 2 bases and J 1 base; bases outside gene matches: 5. CDR3 loop: CASSYRGQGVNYGYTF. In nucleotides, the CDR3 is TGTGCCAGCAGTTACCGGGGACAGGGCGTTAACTATGGCTACACCTTC.

This rearrangement joins TRBV5-5 to TRBJ1-1; D call uncertain. The CDR3 contains 11 residues. CDR1 is SGHKS and CDR2 is YYEKEE in the germline V gene (reference sequence). Between the trimmed V and J ends, which lost 0 bases and 8 bases, there was a span of 5 bases. This CDR3 is CASSLAREAFF. The CDR3 DNA follows: TGTGCCAGCAGCTTGGCTAGAGAAGCTTTCTTT. Variable domain in full (rest from reference TRBV5-5 and TRBJ1-1): DAGVTQSPTHLIKTRGQQVTLRCSPISGHKSVSWYQQVLGQGPQFIFQYYEKEERGRGNFPDRFSARQFPNYSSELNVNALLLGDSALYLCASSLAREAFFGQGTRLTVV.

This clone was detected only once. The chain recombines TRBV3-1 (or the pseudogene TRBV3-2) with TRBJ1-1; unclear D gene. The CDR3 runs to 16 residues. The ends were cut back, 1 base at V and 0 bases at J, with 12 bases in the middle. The germline V gene encodes CDR1 LGHDT and CDR2 YNNKEL (reference sequence). This CDR3 is CASSQAGLGVNTEAFF. CDR3 coding DNA: TGTGCCAGCAGCCAAGCAGGACTCGGGGTGAACACTGAAGCTTTCTTT.

V usage is TRBV5-1 and J usage is TRBJ2-1, with 12 bases that match TRBD2. After removal of 4 bases from V and 3 bases from J, the junction contained 5 bases not matched to a gene. This CDR3 is built from 16 residues. Germline values: CDR1 SGHRS, CDR2 YFSETQ. The CDR3 DNA reads TGCGCCAGCAGCCCGAGGACTAGCGGGAACTACAATGAGCAGTTCTTC. This translates into CASSPRTSGNYNEQFF.

This clone was found once. The chain employs TRBV2 and TRBJ1-1, with D possibly being TRBD1 (5 bases). This CDR3 region has 13 residues. Germline CDR1 SNHLY, CDR2 FYNNEI. Trimming removed 4 bases at V and 4 bases at J, with 10 bases between. Here the CDR3 DNA reads TGTGCCAGCAGTGGAAAGGGACTCACTGAAGCTTTCTTT. This translates into CASSGKGLTEAFF.

This clone appeared many times. The chain uses TRBV28 and TRBJ2-2; 8 nucleotides line up with TRBD2. The CDR3 totals 16 residues. Germline CDR1 and CDR2: MDHEN and SYDVKM. Unmatched junction bases numbered 6, after V lost 5 bases and J lost 1 base. The CDR3 nucleotides are TGTGCCAGCAGTCTCAAGACTAGCGAGAACACCGGGGAGCTGTTTTTT. It yields the protein CASSLKTSENTGELFF.

The chain uses TRBV5-4 and TRBJ1-1; D gene ambiguous. Germline lookup yields CDR1 SGHNT and CDR2 YYREEE (reference sequence). There are 13 residues in the CDR3. The V end was cut by 0 bases, the J end by 2 bases, with 5 bases between. CDR3 in DNA: TGTGCCAGCAGCTTGGATCCTAACACTGAAGCTTTCTTT. As protein: CASSLDPNTEAFF.

J is TRBJ2-7 and V is TRBV19; TRBD2 aligns across 11 bases. J was trimmed by 4 bases and V by 5 bases; bases with no gene match: 10. Per the germline V gene, CDR1 is LNHDA and CDR2 is SQIVND (reference sequence). The CDR3 extends over 16 amino acids. This CDR3 is CASSPDPSGRLYEQYF. The CDR3 nucleotides are TGTGCCAGTAGTCCGGACCCTAGCGGGAGGCTGTACGAGCAGTACTTC.

The V gene is TRBV5-1, the J gene TRBJ1-1; TRBD1 might be the D (6 bases). Trimming removed 4 bases at V and 1 base at J, with 11 bases between. Germline V gene data show CDR1 as SGHRS and CDR2 as YFSETQ. This CDR3 spans 14 amino acids. DNA of the CDR3: TGCGCCAGCAGCCTTACAGGGCGGAACACTGAAGCTTTCTTT. Translation gives CASSLTGRNTEAFF.

This chain connects TRBV7-3 to TRBJ1-2; D is unclear. The CDR3 length is 14 residues. Germline assignment: CDR1 SGHTA and CDR2 FQGTGA. Trimming left V 0 bases short and J 2 bases short, with 7 bases between. The CDR3 nucleotides are TGTGCCAGCAGCTTAACGAGGGAAAACTATGGCTACACCTTC. Residues: CASSLTRENYGYTF.

CDR3 sequence reads: CAWGRGLGANVLTF. The CDR3 nucleotides are TGTGCCTGGGGGCGGGGTTTGGGGGCCAACGTCCTGACTTTC. This chain joins TRBV30 and TRBJ2-6; D is perhaps TRBD2 (6 bases). Per the germline V gene, CDR1 is GTSNPN and CDR2 is SVGIG (reference sequence). This CDR3 is built from 14 residues. Trimming pared 5 bases from V and 4 bases from J, leaving 12 bases between.

This clone showed up just a few times. The CDR3 is CASGRRSGTSADTGELFF. Here the CDR3 DNA reads TGTGCTAGTGGTCGCCGTTCCGGGACTAGCGCCGACACCGGGGAGCTGTTTTTT. The chain carries TRBV12-5 and TRBJ2-2; 10 positions match TRBD2. The V gene's germline CDR1 is LGHNT and CDR2 FRNRAP. The CDR3 consists of 18 residues. Losses at the gene ends were 5 bases for V and 3 bases for J; bases not matched to a gene: 12.

The chain has TRBV5-1 and TRBJ2-3, with 13 bases identical to TRBD2. CDR3 length: 18 residues. V dropped 1 base and J dropped 2; count of bases not matched to a gene: 7. Per germline, CDR1 SGHRS and CDR2 YFSETQ. This CDR3 reads CASSLYTSGRDYTDTQYF. The CDR3, as DNA: TGCGCCAGCAGCTTGTATACTAGCGGGAGGGACTACACAGATACGCAGTATTTT.

The chain combines TRBV15 with TRBJ2-7; D ambiguous. The CDR3 consists of 15 residues. Germline loops: CDR1 LNHNV, CDR2 YYDKDF (reference sequence). V was pared by 0 bases and J by 2 bases, with 11 bases between. As DNA, the CDR3 is TGTGCCACCAGCAGAGATCCGGGTGCTGCCTACGAGCAGTACTTC. Amino acid sequence: CATSRDPGAAYEQYF.

The chain links TRBV18 to TRBJ1-6; no definite D call. Trimming pared 6 bases from V and 8 bases from J, leaving 14 bases between. The CDR3 is 14 amino acids. Germline lookup yields CDR1 KGHSH and CDR2 LQKENI. The CDR3 coding sequence is TGTGCCAGCTCTCCCGGAGGGTACGATTCACCCCTCCACTTT. This gives the protein CASSPGGYDSPLHF.

The chain links TRBV27 to TRBJ2-5, with a possible D match to TRBD1 (6 bases). The germline gives CDR1 MNHEY, CDR2 SMNVEV (reference sequence). The CDR3 covers 13 residues. V lost 9 bases and J 6 bases, leaving 17 bases between the germline ends. The DNA for the CDR3 is TGTGCCAGTATGAACAGGGTTGGAAAGACCCAGTACTTC. This sequence encodes CASMNRVGKTQYF.

CDR3 residues: CASSPSRTGIQETQYF. CDR3 DNA sequence: TGTGCCAGCAGCCCCTCCAGGACAGGGATCCAAGAGACCCAGTACTTC. The rearrangement joins TRBV5-6 to TRBJ2-5, with TRBD1 matching over 8 bases. Per the germline V gene, CDR1 is SGHDT and CDR2 is YYEEEE. The CDR3 loop spans 16 amino acids. The trim removed 4 bases at V and 1 base at J, leaving 9 bases unmatched.

This sequence joins TRBV6-5 and TRBJ2-2; tentative D call: TRBD1 (5 bases). The CDR3 length is 15 residues. Trimming removed 6 bases at V and 0 bases at J, with 11 bases between. From germline, CDR1 is MNHEY and CDR2 SVGAGI. The DNA of the CDR3 is TGTGCCAGCAGCAGGACAATCCCGAACACCGGGGAGCTGTTTTTT. Residues: CASSRTIPNTGELFF.

The chain recombines TRBV5-4 with TRBJ2-4; 9 nucleotides agree with TRBD2. The germline gives CDR1 SGHNT, CDR2 YYREEE (reference sequence). V shed 4 bases and J 9 bases; nucleotides not matched to a gene: 14. The CDR3 covers 16 residues. CDR3 amino acids: CASSPGPGREGVIQYF. The CDR3 region has the DNA TGTGCCAGCAGCCCCGGGCCTGGGCGGGAGGGGGTCATTCAGTACTTC.

This chain joins TRBV18 and TRBJ1-2, with D tentatively TRBD1 (6 bases). CDR1 and CDR2 (germline): KGHSH, LQKENI. This CDR3 has 16 amino acids. V was shortened by 6 bases and J by 0 bases, with 17 bases between the two germline ends. CDR3 sequence reads: CASSPAGTTSNYGYTF. The CDR3 coding sequence is TGTGCCAGCTCCCCCGCAGGGACAACGTCTAACTATGGCTACACCTTC.

In DNA form, the CDR3 reads TGTGCCAGTAGTGTGGGCAGGGCTTACGAGCAGTACTTC. Amino acid sequence: CASSVGRAYEQYF. The chain carries TRBV19 and TRBJ2-7, with D tentatively TRBD1 (5 bases). Germline-derived CDR1 and CDR2 are LNHDA and SQIVND (reference sequence). Between the trimmed V and J ends, which lost 5 bases and 4 bases, there was a span of 12 bases. This CDR3 spans 13 amino acids.